The clone carrying this T cell receptor (beta chain) was detected many times. As yet, its antigen is unknown. These data are taken from a study of spatial heterogeneity in lung cancer. Overall study: Alpha-chain sequences were consistently detected in smaller numbers than beta-chain sequences. The average count in raw reads for each unique TCR and UMI combination exceeded eight appearances. The study, taken as a whole, reports: Tumor mutation count correlated with how many alpha and beta TCRs expanded intratumorally. Numbers of ubiquitous and regional expanded TCRs tracked ubiquitous and regional nonsynonymous mutation counts, respectively.

Every individual TCR cDNA molecule carried its own unique molecular identifier, which allowed correction of PCR and sequencing errors. TCRdb reanalysed the 5' RACE reads using MiXCR and keeps one entry per CDR3 protein. The sample has fewer than 15,000 distinct CDR3 sequences, around 3.8% seen once. Time point described: sample taken at primary tumor resection. Looked up from germline, CDR1 is SGHTA and CDR2 is FQGTGA. This CDR3 contains 15 residues. Trimming removed 3 bases from V and 5 bases from J; junction bases left unmatched: 9. The chain has TRBV7-3 and TRBJ2-7; TRBD1 aligns across 8 bases. This TCR was sampled from a male donor with early-stage non-small cell lung cancer. This specimen consisted of lung tumor tissue, obtained at surgery. The CDR3 reads CASSFQPGGLNEQYF. DNA of the CDR3: TGTGCCAGCAGCTTCCAACCAGGGGGCCTAAACGAGCAGTACTTC.